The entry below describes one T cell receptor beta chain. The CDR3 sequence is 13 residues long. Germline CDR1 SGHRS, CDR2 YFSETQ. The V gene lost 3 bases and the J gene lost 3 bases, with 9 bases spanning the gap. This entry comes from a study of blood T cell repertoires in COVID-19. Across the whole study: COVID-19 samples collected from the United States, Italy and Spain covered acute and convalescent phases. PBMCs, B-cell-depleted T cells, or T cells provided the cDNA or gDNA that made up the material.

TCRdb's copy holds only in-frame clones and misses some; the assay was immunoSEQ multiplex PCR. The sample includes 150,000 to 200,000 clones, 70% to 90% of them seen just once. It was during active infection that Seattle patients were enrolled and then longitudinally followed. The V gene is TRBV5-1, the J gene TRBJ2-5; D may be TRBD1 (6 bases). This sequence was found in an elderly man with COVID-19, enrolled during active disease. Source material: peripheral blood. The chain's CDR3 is CASSSDREETQYF. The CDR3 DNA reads TGCGCCAGCAGCTCGGACAGAGAAGAGACCCAGTACTTC.